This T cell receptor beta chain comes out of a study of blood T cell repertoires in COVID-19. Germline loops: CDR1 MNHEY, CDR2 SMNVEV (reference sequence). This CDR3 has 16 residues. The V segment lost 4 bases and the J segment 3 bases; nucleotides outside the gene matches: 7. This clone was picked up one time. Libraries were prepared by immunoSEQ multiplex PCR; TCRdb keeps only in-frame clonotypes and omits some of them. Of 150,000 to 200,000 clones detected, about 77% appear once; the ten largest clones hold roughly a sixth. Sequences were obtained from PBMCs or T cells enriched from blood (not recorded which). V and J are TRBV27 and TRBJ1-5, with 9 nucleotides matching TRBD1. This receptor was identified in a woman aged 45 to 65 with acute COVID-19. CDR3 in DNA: TGTGCCAGCAGTTCCCGCGGGACAGGGCACAATCAGCCCCAGCATTTT. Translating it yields CASSSRGTGHNQPQHF.